This TCR beta chain emerged from a study of CD8+ T cells in alopecia areata. Looking at the study overall: Tofacitinib treatment spanned 6 to 18 months, with 6 months off drug afterward.

RNA extraction was followed by reverse transcription into cDNA, which acted as the sequencing template. TCRdb's table, derived via immunoSEQ multiplex PCR, lists solely in-frame clones and lacks some. The table includes 75,000 to 100,000 clones, over 40% detected once. Germline CDR1 is SEHNR and CDR2 is FQNEAQ (reference sequence). Trimming removed 2 bases at V and 4 bases at J, with 4 bases between. The CDR3 spans 12 residues. Source material: CD4+ T cells sorted from blood. The V and J genes are TRBV7-9 and TRBJ2-3; D is uncertain. This clonotype was sampled from a human donor with alopecia areata. The CDR3 loop reads CASSLSADTQYF. CDR3 nucleotides: TGTGCCAGCAGCTTATCTGCAGATACGCAGTATTTT.